This TCR beta chain came from a study of beta chain features in type 1 diabetes. Reverse transcribing all isolated RNA meant expressed TCRB transcripts were sequenced. The method was immunoSEQ multiplex PCR; TCRdb's version includes in-frame clones alone and lacks a portion of them. The table includes 310,000 or so clones, approximately 9.9% detected once. This clone was seen more than once but under ten times. Its cognate antigen is unknown. Germline CDR1 and CDR2: SGHDT and YYEEEE. Trimming took 5 bases from V and 7 from J; bases not matched to a gene: 2. The CDR3 is 11 amino acids. Study observations and caveats: Highly expressing activated T cells could be over-counted with a cDNA template. There was no resolution here of whether HLA type influences TCRB rearrangement. A moderate, significant TCRB CDR3 shortening appeared in type 1 diabetes across four CD4+ subsets.

Sequencing used central memory CD4+ T cells from blood. This chain uses TRBV5-6 with TRBJ1-1, with 7 positions matching TRBD1. The clonotype comes from a man between 25 and 39 years old with type 1 diabetes. The chain's CDR3 is CASSTGVEAFF. DNA for the CDR3: TGTGCCAGCAGTACAGGGGTTGAAGCTTTCTTT.